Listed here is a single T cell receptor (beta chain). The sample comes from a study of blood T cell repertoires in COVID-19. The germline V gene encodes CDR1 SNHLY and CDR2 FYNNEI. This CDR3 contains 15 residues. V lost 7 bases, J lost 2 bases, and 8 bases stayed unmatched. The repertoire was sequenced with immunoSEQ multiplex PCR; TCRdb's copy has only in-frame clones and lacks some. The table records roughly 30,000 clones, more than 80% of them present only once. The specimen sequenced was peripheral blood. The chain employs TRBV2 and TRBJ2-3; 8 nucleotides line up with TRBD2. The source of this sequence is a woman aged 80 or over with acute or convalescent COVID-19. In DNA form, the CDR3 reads TGTGCCAGCATGGAACGGGAGGGTTACACAGATACGCAGTATTTT. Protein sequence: CASMEREGYTDTQYF.